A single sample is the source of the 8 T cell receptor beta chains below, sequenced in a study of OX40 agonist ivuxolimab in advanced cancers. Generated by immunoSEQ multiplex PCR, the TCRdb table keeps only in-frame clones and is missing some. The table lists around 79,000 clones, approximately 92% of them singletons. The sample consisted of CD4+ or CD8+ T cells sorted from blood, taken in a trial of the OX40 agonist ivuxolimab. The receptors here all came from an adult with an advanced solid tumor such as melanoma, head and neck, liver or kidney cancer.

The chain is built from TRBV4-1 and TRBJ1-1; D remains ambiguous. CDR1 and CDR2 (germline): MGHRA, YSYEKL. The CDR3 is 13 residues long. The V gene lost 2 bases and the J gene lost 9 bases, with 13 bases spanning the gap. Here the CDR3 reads CASSQITDGKAFF. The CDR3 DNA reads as TGCGCCAGCAGCCAAATAACGGACGGGAAAGCTTTCTTT.

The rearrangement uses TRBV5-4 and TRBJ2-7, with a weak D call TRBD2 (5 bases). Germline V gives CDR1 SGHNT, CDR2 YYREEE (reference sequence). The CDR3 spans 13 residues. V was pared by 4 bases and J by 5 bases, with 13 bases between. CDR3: CASSLGGKDEQYF. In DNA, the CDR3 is TGTGCCAGCAGCCTAGGAGGTAAGGACGAGCAGTACTTC.

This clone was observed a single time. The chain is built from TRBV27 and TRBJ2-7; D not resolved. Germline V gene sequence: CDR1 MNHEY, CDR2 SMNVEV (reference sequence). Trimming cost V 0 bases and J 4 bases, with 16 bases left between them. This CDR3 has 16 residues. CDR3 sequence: CASSLSQPAPLYEQYF. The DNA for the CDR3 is TGTGCCAGCAGTTTATCCCAGCCAGCCCCCTTGTACGAGCAGTACTTC.

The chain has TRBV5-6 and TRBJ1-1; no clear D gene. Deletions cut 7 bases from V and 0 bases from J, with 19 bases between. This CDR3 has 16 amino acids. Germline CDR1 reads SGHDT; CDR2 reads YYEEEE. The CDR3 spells CASVGGGFPMNTEAFF. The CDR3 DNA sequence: TGTGCCAGCGTGGGAGGAGGGTTTCCTATGAACACTGAAGCTTTCTTT.

The CDR3 DNA is TGTGCCAGCAGCTTGTGGGCGGGGGGGCCCTCCAATGAGCAGTTCTTC. This gives the protein CASSLWAGGPSNEQFF. This chain uses TRBV5-5 with TRBJ2-1; 9 nucleotides align to TRBD2. V trimming: 1 base; J trimming: 6 bases; junction bases outside the gene matches: 8. Germline loops: CDR1 SGHKS, CDR2 YYEKEE (reference sequence). This CDR3 comprises 16 residues.

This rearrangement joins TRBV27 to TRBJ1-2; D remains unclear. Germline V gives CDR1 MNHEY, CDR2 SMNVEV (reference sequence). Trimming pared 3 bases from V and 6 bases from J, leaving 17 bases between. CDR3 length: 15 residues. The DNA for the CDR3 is TGTGCCAGCAGTTTTTTAGGTGCCCAACCCCATGGCTACACCTTC. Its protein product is CASSFLGAQPHGYTF.

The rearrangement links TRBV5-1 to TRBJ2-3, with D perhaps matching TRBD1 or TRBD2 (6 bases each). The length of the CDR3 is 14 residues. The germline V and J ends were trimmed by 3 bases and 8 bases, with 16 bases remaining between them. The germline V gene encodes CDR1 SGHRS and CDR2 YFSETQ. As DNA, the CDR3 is TGCGCCAGCAGCTCGGGGGCGATCGAGGGTACGCAGTATTTT. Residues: CASSSGAIEGTQYF.

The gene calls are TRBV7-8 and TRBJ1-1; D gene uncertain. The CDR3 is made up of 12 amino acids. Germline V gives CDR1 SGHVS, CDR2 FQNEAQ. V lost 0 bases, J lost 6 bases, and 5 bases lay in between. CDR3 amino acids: CASSLAQAEAFF. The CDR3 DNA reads TGTGCCAGCAGCTTAGCGCAGGCTGAAGCTTTCTTT.